This entry describes one T cell receptor (beta chain). The entry originates in a study of control samples from healthy donors and cancer patients. Only in-frame clones appear in the TCRdb table, and some are missing; sequencing was by immunoSEQ multiplex PCR. The sample gives around 190,000 clones, 85% to 95% of which show up once; 1.4% is in the top ten. The sample was blood. The TCR originated in a man aged 25-45 years in good health.

CDR3 loop: CAWSQGGGEKLFF. The CDR3 coding sequence is TGTGCCTGGAGCCAGGGTGGGGGGGAAAAACTGTTTTTT. The chain is built from TRBV30 and TRBJ1-4, with D maybe TRBD1 (5 bases). CDR1 and CDR2 from the germline V gene are GTSNPN and SVGIG (reference sequence). Between the trimmed V and J ends, which lost 3 bases and 8 bases, there was a span of 13 bases. The CDR3 length is 13 residues.